The present entry profiles one T cell receptor beta chain with its context. The protocol was immunoSEQ multiplex PCR, while the TCRdb copy is restricted to in-frame clones and leaves out a portion. The profile shows approximately 86,000 clones, around four fifths of them singletons. Time point meaning: blood 4 weeks post-SBRT, at nephrectomy. The treatment is: 15 Gy SBRT to primary tumor, nephrectomy 4 weeks later. The sample is drawn from a study of radiation and T cells in renal cell carcinoma. With 4 bases clipped from V and 10 bases from J, the junction kept 12 bases outside the gene matches. In germline, CDR1 is SGHRS, CDR2 YFSETQ. There are 15 residues in the CDR3.

The sample here was blood, taken from a patient whose treatment included radiotherapy and nephrectomy. The chain uses TRBV5-1 and TRBJ2-1, with 9 bases identical to TRBD2. The receptor comes from a man aged 50-60 years with renal cell carcinoma. This CDR3 reads CASSLGVAGEQEQFF. The CDR3 region has the DNA TGCGCCAGCAGCCTTGGGGTAGCGGGAGAGCAAGAGCAGTTCTTC. Variable domain in full (rest from reference TRBV5-1 and TRBJ2-1): KAGVTQTPRYLIKTRGQQVTLSCSPISGHRSVSWYQQTPGQGLQFLFEYFSETQRNKGNFPGRFSGRQFSNSRSEMNVSTLELGDSALYLCASSLGVAGEQEQFFGPGTRLTVL.